One sample yielded the 25 T cell receptor beta chains listed below, sequenced in a study of lymphopenia after photon versus proton radiotherapy. Only in-frame clones appear in the TCRdb table, and some are missing; sequencing was by immunoSEQ multiplex PCR. The repertoire holds about 58,000 clones, with approximately 84% as singletons. The sample here was peripheral blood, taken from a patient treated with proton-based radiotherapy. The receptors derive from a man aged 55 to 70 with pancreatic cancer.

V usage is TRBV19 and J usage is TRBJ2-3; D is perhaps TRBD2 (5 bases). V gave up 5 bases and J gave up 6 bases, with 18 bases separating them. This CDR3 has 15 residues. Germline V gene data show CDR1 as LNHDA and CDR2 as SQIVND (reference sequence). DNA for the CDR3: TGTGCCAGTAGTGTCGGACTCTCCCGCAGGGATACGCAGTATTTT. This sequence encodes CASSVGLSRRDTQYF.

The chain joins TRBV7-9 to TRBJ2-5; 7 bases fit TRBD1. The V gene end was trimmed by 2 bases and the J gene end by 5 bases; junction bases not matched to a gene: 17. Germline-derived CDR1 and CDR2 are SEHNR and FQNEAQ (reference sequence). The CDR3 totals 18 residues. The CDR3 DNA reads TGTGCCAGCAGCTTAACGAGTTCAACAGGGGTTTTATTGGAGACCCAGTACTTC. Its translation: CASSLTSSTGVLLETQYF.

The chain links TRBV4-1 to TRBJ2-4; D is perhaps TRBD1 or TRBD2 (5 bases each). Germline CDR1 MGHRA, CDR2 YSYEKL. The CDR3 has 17 residues. V lost 0 bases, J lost 9 bases, and 21 bases lay in between. The CDR3 DNA is TGCGCCAGCAGCCAAGATGGCCCGAGGGGTCTCCAAGTCATTCAGTACTTC. Translation gives CASSQDGPRGLQVIQYF.

The chain carries TRBV27 and TRBJ2-2, with D perhaps matching TRBD2 (5 bases). V gave up 3 bases and J gave up 5 bases, with 19 bases separating them. Germline V CDR1 and CDR2: MNHEY, SMNVEV (reference sequence). The CDR3 has 17 amino acids. CDR3 sequence (DNA): TGTGCCAGCAGTTTTGACCCGAGGGCAGTCGGAACCGGGGAGCTGTTTTTT. It specifies CASSFDPRAVGTGELFF.

The chain joins TRBV30 to TRBJ2-3; the D gene is possibly TRBD1 (5 bases). Trimming shortened V by 0 bases and J by 5 bases, and 15 bases separated the two germline ends. This CDR3 is built from 15 residues. Germline lookup yields CDR1 GTSNPN and CDR2 SVGIG (reference sequence). CDR3 coding DNA: TGTGCCTGGAGTGTTCGGCAGGGAATAATAGATACGCAGTATTTT. Encoded protein: CAWSVRQGIIDTQYF.

V usage is TRBV2 and J usage is TRBJ2-3; 7 nucleotides align to TRBD2. CDR1 and CDR2 (germline): SNHLY, FYNNEI. The CDR3 runs to 19 residues. V lost 10 bases, J lost 1 base, and 23 bases stayed unmatched. CDR3 residues: CATHPTVLARGYGTDTQYF. The CDR3 DNA is TGTGCCACCCACCCCACGGTACTAGCGAGGGGCTATGGCACAGATACGCAGTATTTT.

The rearrangement links TRBV30 to TRBJ1-1, with a possible D match to TRBD1 (6 bases). Trimming removed 6 bases from V and 4 bases from J, with 15 bases in between. The CDR3 consists of 13 residues. CDR1 is GTSNPN and CDR2 is SVGIG in the germline V gene (reference sequence). CDR3 DNA: TGTGCCTGCCCAGGGGTCTCCGGCACTGAAGCTTTCTTT. It yields the protein CACPGVSGTEAFF.

The chain combines TRBV5-1 with TRBJ2-3; 7 bases are shared with TRBD1. This CDR3 region has 15 residues. From germline, CDR1 is SGHRS and CDR2 YFSETQ. With V trimmed by 4 bases and J by 3 bases, 8 bases remained unmatched. In DNA, the CDR3 is TGCGCCAGCAGCCCTCAGACAGGGTCAACAGATACGCAGTATTTT. This codes for CASSPQTGSTDTQYF.

This chain uses TRBV5-4 with TRBJ2-3, with 13 bases matching TRBD2. This CDR3 comprises 16 residues. V was pared by 4 bases and J by 2 bases, with 4 bases of the junction left unmatched. Germline V lookup: CDR1 SGHNT, CDR2 YYREEE (reference sequence). CDR3 DNA sequence: TGTGCCAGCAGCCGAGGACTAGCGGGGGCCACAGATACGCAGTATTTT. Protein sequence: CASSRGLAGATDTQYF. Supplemented by reference TRBV5-4 and TRBJ2-3, the full variable domain reads ETGVTQSPTHLIKTRGQQVTLRCSSQSGHNTVSWYQQALGQGPQFIFQYYREEENGRGNFPPRFSGLQFPNYSSELNVNALELDDSALYLCASSRGLAGATDTQYFGPGTRLTVL.

In this sample, this clone turned up a few times. The V and J genes are TRBV28 and TRBJ1-5; D is uncertain. V was cut by 2 bases and J by 4 bases, with 15 bases left in between. The CDR3 extends over 16 amino acids. Germline CDR1 MDHEN, CDR2 SYDVKM. In DNA, the CDR3 is TGTGCCAGCAGTTTAGCCGGCAGGTTCCGAAATCAGCCCCAGCATTTT. The encoded protein is CASSLAGRFRNQPQHF.

The genes are TRBV29-1 and TRBJ2-1; D remains ambiguous. V shed 2 bases and J shed 10 bases, with 15 bases lying between them. The CDR3 sequence is 13 residues long. Germline values: CDR1 SQVTM, CDR2 ANQGSEA. CDR3: CSVETLVGREQFF. Here the CDR3 DNA reads TGCAGCGTTGAAACCCTAGTCGGTCGCGAGCAGTTCTTC.

This sequence joins TRBV5-6 and TRBJ1-2; tentatively, D is TRBD1 (6 bases). CDR1 is SGHDT, CDR2 YYEEEE, per germline. Trimming removed 3 bases from V and 8 bases from J, with 11 bases in between. CDR3 size: 12 residues. The CDR3: CASSSDSKGYTF. The CDR3 nucleotides read TGTGCCAGCAGCTCGGACAGTAAAGGCTACACCTTC. Full variable domain (missing parts from reference TRBV5-6 and TRBJ1-2): DAGVTQSPTHLIKTRGQQVTLRCSPKSGHDTVSWYQQALGQGPQFIFQYYEEEERQRGNFPDRFSGHQFPNYSSELNVNALLLGDSALYLCASSSDSKGYTFGSGTRLTVV.

The J gene is TRBJ1-5, the V gene TRBV28, with D perhaps matching TRBD1 (6 bases). The CDR3 is 14 amino acids. The V gene's germline CDR1 is MDHEN and CDR2 SYDVKM. V gave up 5 bases and J gave up 5 bases, with 13 bases separating them. Here the CDR3 reads CASSPGGGDQPQHF. The CDR3 coding sequence is TGTGCCAGCAGTCCAGGAGGGGGGGATCAGCCCCAGCATTTT.

The genes are TRBV5-6 and TRBJ2-1, with 10 bases matching TRBD2. The CDR3 runs 16 residues. The germline gives CDR1 SGHDT, CDR2 YYEEEE. Germline trimming cut 1 base from V and 8 bases from J; bases unmatched to any gene: 9. The chain's CDR3 is CASSLLSSGSRDEQFF. CDR3 DNA: TGTGCCAGCAGCTTGCTTTCTAGCGGGAGTCGGGATGAGCAGTTCTTC.

The chain carries TRBV13 and TRBJ2-1; 16 nucleotides line up with TRBD2. The CDR3 runs 18 residues. Germline V gene data show CDR1 as PRHDT and CDR2 as FYEKMQ (reference sequence). The junction had 9 bases not matched to a gene; V was cut back by 5 bases and J by 5 bases. The CDR3 protein is CASSPTPGTSGRDNEQFF. The CDR3 DNA is TGTGCCAGCAGCCCAACACCCGGGACTAGCGGGAGGGACAATGAGCAGTTCTTC. Complete variable domain (other parts from reference TRBV13 and TRBJ2-1): AAGVIQSPRHLIKEKRETATLKCYPIPRHDTVYWYQQGPGQDPQFLISFYEKMQSDKGSIPDRFSAQQFSDYHSELNMSSLELGDSALYFCASSPTPGTSGRDNEQFFGPGTRLTVL.

This chain connects TRBV6-5 to TRBJ2-7; the D gene is possibly TRBD2 (6 bases). CDR1 is MNHEY and CDR2 is SVGAGI in the germline V gene. V was pared by 3 bases and J by 3 bases, with 15 bases between. This CDR3 contains 15 residues. CDR3 amino acids: CASSYPGVSIYEQYF. CDR3 nucleotides: TGTGCCAGCAGTTATCCGGGAGTTTCCATCTACGAGCAGTACTTC.

This sequence joins TRBV11-2 and TRBJ1-1, with TRBD1 as a possible D gene (5 bases). The V and J ends lost 0 bases and 2 bases respectively, with 13 bases between them. The length of the CDR3 is 16 residues. The germline gives CDR1 SGHAT, CDR2 FQNNGV. The CDR3 is CASSLDLGHGNTEAFF. The CDR3 bases are TGTGCCAGCAGCTTAGATCTAGGACACGGCAACACTGAAGCTTTCTTT.

This clone was seen more than once but under ten times. The chain carries TRBV2 and TRBJ1-3; D remains unclear. The germline gives CDR1 SNHLY, CDR2 FYNNEI. This CDR3 is built from 11 residues. V gave up 2 bases and J gave up 8 bases, with 4 bases separating them. CDR3 sequence: CASSESYTIYF. The DNA of the CDR3 is TGTGCCAGCAGTGAATCGTACACCATATATTTT.

The V call is TRBV29-1, the J call TRBJ2-5; D not certain. The CDR3 runs 12 residues. Trimming took off 3 bases at V and 6 bases at J, with 11 bases between the two ends. CDR1 and CDR2 from the germline V gene are SQVTM and ANQGSEA. The CDR3 loop reads CSVELLGKTQYF. The CDR3 coding sequence is TGCAGCGTTGAGTTATTGGGAAAGACCCAGTACTTC.

This clone was observed a single time. The rearrangement uses TRBV5-6 and TRBJ1-2; a possible D gene is TRBD1 (6 bases). The CDR3 consists of 16 residues. Germline values: CDR1 SGHDT, CDR2 YYEEEE. The V end lost 0 bases, the J end lost 4 bases, and 16 bases lay between the germline ends. For the CDR3, the DNA is TGTGCCAGCAGCTTGGCCGGACAGCCTTTCGGCTATGGCTACACCTTC. Its protein is CASSLAGQPFGYGYTF.

The chain couples TRBV6-1 to TRBJ2-1; 13 bases match TRBD2. The J segment lost 1 base and the V segment lost 4 bases, leaving 7 bases of the junction unmatched. CDR1 MNHNS and CDR2 SASEGT come from the germline V gene. The CDR3 is made up of 18 amino acids. The CDR3: CASSGTRTSGSSYNEQFF. DNA for the CDR3: TGTGCCAGCAGTGGAACTCGGACTAGCGGGAGTTCCTACAATGAGCAGTTCTTC.

The chain combines TRBV28 with TRBJ1-1, with a weak D call TRBD1 (6 bases). The CDR3 runs 12 residues. Per germline, CDR1 MDHEN and CDR2 SYDVKM. V lost 5 bases and J 7 bases, leaving 11 bases between the germline ends. CDR3 amino acids: CASSQGLGEAFF. The CDR3 DNA follows: TGTGCCAGCAGTCAGGGGTTAGGTGAAGCTTTCTTT. Filled out from reference TRBV28 and TRBJ1-1, the complete variable domain reads DVKVTQSSRYLVKRTGEKVFLECVQDMDHENMFWYRQDPGLGLRLIYFSYDVKMKEKGDIPEGYSVSREKKERFSLILESASTNQTSMYLCASSQGLGEAFFGQGTRLTVV.

The gene calls are TRBV28 and TRBJ1-2; D is ambiguous. The CDR3 has 16 residues. Looked up from germline, CDR1 is MDHEN and CDR2 is SYDVKM. Trimming pared 4 bases from V and 5 bases from J, leaving 20 bases between. CDR3 nucleotides: TGTGCCAGCAGTTCAAACGGACCGAAACCTCGATATGGCTACACCTTC. It yields the protein CASSSNGPKPRYGYTF.

This clone has just one count. The J gene is TRBJ2-4, the V gene TRBV7-9, with a weak D call TRBD1 (5 bases). Trimming left V 10 bases short and J 7 bases short, with 17 bases between. Germline values: CDR1 SEHNR, CDR2 FQNEAQ (reference sequence). The CDR3 is 13 amino acids. CDR3 region: CAIPRGPGNIQYF. CDR3 sequence (DNA): TGTGCCATTCCAAGGGGCCCCGGGAACATTCAGTACTTC. The full variable domain, with the rest looked up from reference TRBV7-9 and TRBJ2-4, is DTGVSQNPRHKITKRGQNVTFRCDPISEHNRLYWYRQTLGQGPEFLTYFQNEAQLEKSRLLSDRFSAERPKGSFSTLEIQRTEQGDSAMYLCAIPRGPGNIQYFGAGTRLSVL.

The chain employs TRBV19 and TRBJ2-1; 9 bases are shared with TRBD2. This CDR3 comprises 16 residues. Germline trimming cut 6 bases from V and 1 base from J; bases unmatched to any gene: 7. Germline V gene sequence: CDR1 LNHDA, CDR2 SQIVND (reference sequence). As DNA, the CDR3 is TGTGCCAGTAGCACCACTAGCGGGTTATCCTACAATGAGCAGTTCTTC. Its protein is CASSTTSGLSYNEQFF. The full variable domain, completed using reference TRBV19 and TRBJ2-1, is DGGITQSPKYLFRKEGQNVTLSCEQNLNHDAMYWYRQDPGQGLRLIYYSQIVNDFQKGDIAEGYSVSREKKESFPLTVTSAQKNPTAFYLCASSTTSGLSYNEQFFGPGTRLTVL.